This T cell receptor (beta chain) was observed in a study of cytomegalovirus exposure and HLA in healthy donors. Study-level results: As immune exposure information, only CMV serostatus was available. Usually a TCR sequence was rare, but some public TCRs were found in many donors. The investigators catalogued some 150 TCR beta chains as cytomegalovirus-associated.

This clone was observed a few times. The antigen remains unidentified. V was clipped by 3 bases and J by 3 bases, with 9 bases between them. CDR3 size: 14 residues. Germline CDR1 ENHRY, CDR2 SYGVKD. Each donor was nominally healthy when sampled (though unrecorded immune exposures were likely). In the PCR, 60 Vbeta and 13 Jbeta primers were used. Sequencing was performed with immunoSEQ multiplex PCR; in TCRdb, only in-frame clones are kept and a portion is missing. The sample has hundreds of thousands of clones, less than 85% seen once. Source material: PBMCs. V and J are TRBV10-3 and TRBJ2-1; D possibly corresponds to TRBD1 (6 bases). This clonotype was sampled from a man aged 18 to 35 in good health and CMV-seronegative. CDR3 residues: CAISDWGLYNEQFF. CDR3 sequence (DNA): TGTGCCATCAGTGATTGGGGGCTCTACAATGAGCAGTTCTTC.